One and the same sample provided the 31 T cell receptor beta chains below, sequenced in a study of cytomegalovirus exposure and HLA in healthy donors. Amplification used 60 Vbeta primers and 13 Jbeta primers. Here immunoSEQ multiplex PCR was the method, and the copy in TCRdb shows in-frame clones only, minus some. The table shows around 100,000 clones, with about four fifths occurring only once. The sample was PBMCs. The receptors originated from a man aged 40-55 years in good health and CMV-seropositive.

The chain couples TRBV5-1 to TRBJ1-1; 9 nucleotides agree with TRBD1. The trim removed 5 bases at V and 1 base at J, leaving 12 bases unmatched. This CDR3 contains 17 residues. The germline V gene has CDR1 SGHRS and CDR2 YFSETQ. The CDR3 is CASRPGPGQGWNTEAFF. CDR3 sequence (DNA): TGCGCCAGCAGGCCGGGCCCGGGACAGGGATGGAACACTGAAGCTTTCTTT.

The chain links TRBV5-1 to TRBJ2-3, with a possible D match to TRBD2 (7 bases). From germline, CDR1 is SGHRS and CDR2 YFSETQ. The CDR3 covers 14 residues. Trimming left V 4 bases short and J 4 bases short, with 13 bases between. CDR3 amino acids: CASSVSGGADTQYF. CDR3 in DNA: TGCGCCAGCAGCGTGTCGGGGGGCGCAGATACGCAGTATTTT.

The chain has TRBV5-1 and TRBJ2-5; the match to TRBD2 covers 8 bases. The CDR3 is made up of 15 amino acids. Losses at the gene ends were 3 bases for V and 5 bases for J; bases not matched to a gene: 9. From germline, CDR1 is SGHRS and CDR2 YFSETQ. In nucleotides, the CDR3 is TGCGCCAGCAGCTCGGGAGGGGGGGCGAAGGAGACCCAGTACTTC. Translating gives CASSSGGGAKETQYF.

This clone has a handful of counts. The gene calls are TRBV27 and TRBJ2-7, with 7 positions matching TRBD1. The V and J ends lost 4 bases and 4 bases, in that order; junction bases with no gene match: 10. The germline gives CDR1 MNHEY, CDR2 SMNVEV (reference sequence). This CDR3 comprises 15 residues. The CDR3 spells CASSSISDRVYEQYF. The CDR3 nucleotides are TGTGCCAGCAGTTCCATATCAGACAGGGTATACGAGCAGTACTTC.

The CDR3 region has the DNA TGTGCCAGCTCACCACCGGGACTAGACGGCCACGAGCAGTACTTC. Its protein product is CASSPPGLDGHEQYF. The chain employs TRBV18 and TRBJ2-5; 8 nucleotides line up with TRBD2. The DNA matches TRBJ2-7 better at its end, which makes the J call doubtful. This CDR3 region has 15 residues. The V gene's germline CDR1 is KGHSH and CDR2 LQKENI.

This clone occurred a few times. This chain joins TRBV5-4 and TRBJ1-5, with a weak D call TRBD1 (6 bases). Trimming left V 5 bases short and J 6 bases short, with 12 bases between. Germline V lookup: CDR1 SGHNT, CDR2 YYREEE (reference sequence). The CDR3 sequence is 13 residues long. The CDR3 is CASSSQGTQPQHF. DNA for the CDR3: TGTGCCAGCAGTTCACAGGGTACTCAGCCCCAGCATTTT.

The rearrangement links TRBV5-8 to TRBJ1-5; D is unclear. The CDR3 is made up of 14 amino acids. In germline, CDR1 is SGHTS, CDR2 YDEGEE. V dropped 0 bases and J dropped 0 bases, with 4 bases sitting between them. The CDR3 DNA sequence: TGTGCCAGCAGCTTGGGCGGTAGCAATCAGCCCCAGCATTTT. This gives the protein CASSLGGSNQPQHF.

This clone was picked up one time. The chain has TRBV5-5 and TRBJ1-1; TRBD1 is a possible D gene (5 bases). V was clipped by 3 bases and J by 0 bases, with 18 bases between them. The CDR3 runs 17 residues. Looked up from germline, CDR1 is SGHKS and CDR2 is YYEKEE (reference sequence). The CDR3 here is CASSSSRRTGVNTEAFF. The CDR3 DNA sequence: TGTGCCAGCAGCTCGTCGAGGAGAACAGGAGTGAACACTGAAGCTTTCTTT.

This chain joins TRBV7-2 and TRBJ2-1, with no clear D. Germline V lookup: CDR1 SGHTA, CDR2 FQGNSA. V was shortened by 4 bases and J by 3 bases, with 7 bases between the two germline ends. The CDR3 runs to 13 residues. CDR3 sequence reads: CASSSPGYNEQFF. CDR3 DNA: TGTGCCAGCAGCTCCCCGGGCTACAATGAGCAGTTCTTC. The whole variable domain, remainder taken from reference TRBV7-2 and TRBJ2-1, is GAGVSQSPSNKVTEKGKDVELRCDPISGHTALYWYRQSLGQGLEFLIYFQGNSAPDKSGLPSDRFSAERTGGSVSTLTIQRTQQEDSAVYLCASSSPGYNEQFFGPGTRLTVL.

Here the CDR3 DNA reads TGTGCCAGTAGTATCCCGGTAAGGGGCCAAGGCACTGAAGCTTTCTTT. Translating it yields CASSIPVRGQGTEAFF. The gene calls are TRBV19 and TRBJ1-1; D is possibly TRBD1 (5 bases). CDR3 length equals 16 residues. V lost 3 bases and J 4 bases, leaving 18 bases between the germline ends. Germline CDR1 reads LNHDA; CDR2 reads SQIVND (reference sequence). The full variable domain, in which reference TRBV19 and TRBJ1-1 provide the parts outside the CDR3, is DGGITQSPKYLFRKEGQNVTLSCEQNLNHDAMYWYRQDPGQGLRLIYYSQIVNDFQKGDIAEGYSVSREKKESFPLTVTSAQKNPTAFYLCASSIPVRGQGTEAFFGQGTRLTVV.

The chain uses TRBV28 and TRBJ1-2, with 11 bases aligning to TRBD1. The CDR3 spans 15 residues. V shed 4 bases and J 7 bases; nucleotides not matched to a gene: 8. CDR1 MDHEN and CDR2 SYDVKM come from the germline V gene. Here the CDR3 DNA reads TGTGCCAGCAGTTCCGGACAGGGGGCGCCGCGTGGCTACACCTTC. Its translation: CASSSGQGAPRGYTF.

As to this clone: Here the CDR3 omits its conserved ending phenylalanine or tryptophan, so a read error is the likely source. This chain connects TRBV5-1 to TRBJ1-2; possible D gene TRBD1, 5 bases. Per the germline V gene, CDR1 is SGHRS and CDR2 is YFSETQ. The V end lost 4 bases, the J end lost 7 bases, and 17 bases lay between the germline ends. CDR3 length: 14 amino acids. The CDR3 DNA sequence: TGCGCCAGCAGCCCTTCGGACCTCGGGGGTGGCTACACCTCC. This codes for CASSPSDLGGGYTS.

The CDR3 bases are TGTGCCAGCAGTCCCCCAGGGATTCAAGCTGAAGCTTTCTTT. As protein: CASSPPGIQAEAFF. This chain joins TRBV27 and TRBJ1-1; tentative D call: TRBD1 (5 bases). V lost 5 bases and J lost 6, with 16 bases in between. This CDR3 comprises 14 residues. Germline CDR1 is MNHEY and CDR2 is SMNVEV (reference sequence).

The V call is TRBV30, the J call TRBJ2-6; 8 bases line up with TRBD2. Germline trimming cut 3 bases from V and 2 bases from J; bases unmatched to any gene: 6. The germline V gene encodes CDR1 GTSNPN and CDR2 SVGIG (reference sequence). CDR3 length: 16 amino acids. CDR3 sequence (DNA): TGTGCCTGGAGAAACCGGGGGGGGCCTGGGGCCAACGTCCTGACTTTC. Translating it yields CAWRNRGGPGANVLTF.

In its sample, this clone was seen a few times. The CDR3 spells CAWRRDSTRANYGYTF. The CDR3, as DNA: TGTGCCTGGAGGAGGGACAGCACCAGAGCTAACTATGGCTACACCTTC. The V gene is TRBV30, the J gene TRBJ1-2, with TRBD1 matching 7 bases. J was trimmed by 0 bases and V by 3 bases; bases with no gene match: 10. Germline CDR1 GTSNPN, CDR2 SVGIG (reference sequence). The CDR3 totals 16 residues.

This chain uses TRBV7-9 with TRBJ2-1; D remains unclear. Looked up from germline, CDR1 is SEHNR and CDR2 is FQNEAQ (reference sequence). The CDR3 sequence is 11 residues long. V was cut by 3 bases and J by 8 bases, with 5 bases left in between. The CDR3 DNA follows: TGTGCCAGCAGCTTGGGCCATGAGCAGTTCTTC. Protein product: CASSLGHEQFF.

The gene calls are TRBV14 and TRBJ1-2; TRBD1 is a possible D gene (6 bases). V lost 4 bases and J 6 bases, leaving 18 bases between the germline ends. CDR3 length equals 15 residues. Germline CDR1 reads SGHDN; CDR2 reads FVKESK. CDR3 sequence: CASSLEADSGNGYTF. Here the CDR3 DNA reads TGTGCCAGCAGCCTCGAAGCGGACAGTGGCAATGGCTACACCTTC.

About this clone itself: The junction and the germline gene differ at one end; a read error may be behind it. The genes are TRBV7-9 and TRBJ2-7, with D uncertain. The germline V gene encodes CDR1 SEHNR and CDR2 FQNEAQ (reference sequence). The CDR3 runs 13 residues. The CDR3 nucleotides are TGTTCCAGCAGCTTAGCCCAGGCCTCCCAGCAGTACTTC. Its translation is CSSSLAQASQQYF.

The chain uses TRBV12-5 and TRBJ2-7; weak D call: TRBD2 (6 bases). The ends were cut back, 1 base at V and 3 bases at J, with 16 bases in the middle. Germline V gene sequence: CDR1 LGHNT, CDR2 FRNRAP. The CDR3 contains 16 residues. CDR3 in amino acids: CASGLGVRDFHYEQYF. The CDR3 bases are TGTGCTAGTGGTTTGGGGGTTCGGGACTTCCACTACGAGCAGTACTTC.

This clone was seen a handful of times. The V call is TRBV19, the J call TRBJ1-3; D is perhaps TRBD1 (6 bases). Germline lookup yields CDR1 LNHDA and CDR2 SQIVND (reference sequence). The CDR3 sequence is 17 residues long. V lost 6 bases and J 0 bases, leaving 18 bases between the germline ends. The CDR3 protein is CASSNREGVTSGNTIYF. The CDR3 bases are TGTGCCAGTAGCAACCGCGAGGGGGTGACCTCTGGAAACACCATATATTTT.

The rearrangement uses TRBV5-1 and TRBJ2-3, with TRBD2 matching 8 bases. J was trimmed by 7 bases and V by 0 bases; bases with no gene match: 4. Germline V gene lookup returns CDR1 SGHRS and CDR2 YFSETQ. This CDR3 is built from 14 residues. CDR3 sequence reads: CASSLGGRWNTQYF. CDR3 bases: TGCGCCAGCAGCTTGGGCGGGAGGTGGAATACGCAGTATTTT.

CDR3 bases: TGTGCCAGCAGTGAGAACCGGCAGGGGGCGTACAATGAGCAGTTCTTC. This gives the protein CASSENRQGAYNEQFF. The chain joins TRBV2 to TRBJ2-1; 8 nucleotides align to TRBD1. The junction had 8 bases not matched to a gene; V was cut back by 3 bases and J by 4 bases. Germline lookup yields CDR1 SNHLY and CDR2 FYNNEI. There are 16 residues in the CDR3.

CDR3 sequence reads: CASSMQGRSYEQYF. DNA of the CDR3: TGTGCCAGTAGTATGCAGGGGCGCTCCTACGAGCAGTACTTC. The J gene is TRBJ2-7, the V gene TRBV19, with D tentatively TRBD1 (6 bases). This CDR3 spans 14 amino acids. Deletions cut 3 bases from V and 0 bases from J, with 9 bases between. Per germline, CDR1 LNHDA and CDR2 SQIVND (reference sequence).

The rearrangement links TRBV5-6 to TRBJ2-2; possible D gene TRBD2, 7 bases. The CDR3 is made up of 13 amino acids. CDR1 SGHDT and CDR2 YYEEEE come from the germline V gene. Between the trimmed V and J ends, which lost 6 bases and 5 bases, there was a span of 11 bases. This CDR3 is CASMRGRTGELFF. The CDR3, as DNA: TGTGCCAGCATGCGGGGGCGGACCGGGGAGCTGTTTTTT.

J is TRBJ2-5 and V is TRBV11-3, with D possibly matching TRBD1 (6 bases). The V gene lost 1 base and the J gene lost 1 base, with 10 bases spanning the gap. The CDR3 covers 15 residues. Germline values: CDR1 SGHNT, CDR2 YENEEA. CDR3 protein: CASSLGQGSQETQYF. In nucleotides, the CDR3 is TGTGCCAGCAGCTTAGGCCAGGGGAGCCAAGAGACCCAGTACTTC.

The gene calls are TRBV28 and TRBJ2-3; tentatively, D is TRBD2 (6 bases). V lost 4 bases, J lost 0 bases, and 17 bases lay in between. The germline gives CDR1 MDHEN, CDR2 SYDVKM. This CDR3 contains 17 residues. This chain's CDR3 is CASSSPVTGTSTDTQYF. The CDR3 DNA follows: TGTGCCAGCAGTTCCCCGGTAACGGGGACTAGCACAGATACGCAGTATTTT.

This clone was seen only once. The CDR3 DNA is TGTGCCAGCAGTTTATTAAGCGGTTATAGCAATCAGCCCCAGCATTTT. This translates into CASSLLSGYSNQPQHF. The chain recombines TRBV28 with TRBJ1-5; no firm D call. The CDR3 covers 16 residues. Trimming took off 1 base at V and 0 bases at J, with 10 bases between the two ends. CDR1 is MDHEN, CDR2 SYDVKM, per germline.

The rearrangement links TRBV6-6 to TRBJ2-7; D is undetermined. The CDR3 contains 12 residues. Germline V gene lookup returns CDR1 MNHNY and CDR2 SVGAGI (reference sequence). Trimming took 2 bases from V and 7 from J, leaving 9 bases between them. Written as DNA, the CDR3 is TGTGCCAGCAGTTACAGCTTAGTGGAGCAGTACTTC. Translating it yields CASSYSLVEQYF.

The rearrangement joins TRBV7-6 to TRBJ2-2; D gene uncertain. Germline CDR1 is SGHVS and CDR2 is FNYEAQ. Trimming took off 5 bases at V and 1 base at J, with 11 bases between the two ends. This CDR3 has 15 amino acids. CDR3 coding DNA: TGTGCCAGCAGCCTAAAGAGCTGGAACACCGGGGAGCTGTTTTTT. This sequence encodes CASSLKSWNTGELFF.

The V call is TRBV10-1, the J call TRBJ1-2; the match to TRBD1 covers 8 bases. Germline CDR1 and CDR2: WNHNN and SYGVQD (reference sequence). V shed 2 bases, J shed 4 bases, and the junction held 9 bases outside the gene matches. CDR3 length equals 16 residues. The CDR3 sequence: CASSELKDREFYGYTF. CDR3 coding DNA: TGCGCCAGCAGTGAGCTTAAGGACAGGGAATTCTATGGCTACACCTTC.

The chain joins TRBV5-6 to TRBJ2-5; D is perhaps TRBD1 (6 bases). Trimming shortened V by 3 bases and J by 1 base, and 10 bases separated the two germline ends. The CDR3 is made up of 14 amino acids. The germline gives CDR1 SGHDT, CDR2 YYEEEE. This CDR3 is CASSSGQIQETQYF. CDR3 DNA sequence: TGTGCCAGCAGCTCCGGACAGATCCAAGAGACCCAGTACTTC.